The following is a T cell receptor beta chain sequence with its context. Its matching antigen is unknown. The sample comes from a study of long-term antiretroviral therapy in people with HIV. Every single participant having HIV got treatment inside the United States. Regarding the study as a whole: Blood, drawn from about 2004 to 2018, may reflect older ART regimens. Before ART, certain clones expanded, and these dominated the repertoire at all time points.

Samples were assayed with immunoSEQ v3.0 at survey level. It was 40,000-50,000 T-cell genomes per sample that sequencing targeted. Measured with immunoSEQ multiplex PCR; TCRdb has only the in-frame clones, and not every one. The sample comprises around 21,000 clones, 80% to 90% of which are singletons, and under 5% rests with the top ten. The CDR3 is 12 residues long. Germline V lookup: CDR1 SQVTM, CDR2 ANQGSEA. V dropped 6 bases and J dropped 8; count of bases not matched to a gene: 8. The TCR sequence derives from a man in his late teens or twenties with HIV. The material sequenced was unsorted PBMCs, taken 2.1 years after starting antiretroviral therapy. This rearrangement joins TRBV29-1 to TRBJ1-2; 8 bases match TRBD1. The chain's CDR3 is CSVDREVRGYTF. DNA for the CDR3: TGCAGCGTGGACAGGGAGGTTCGGGGCTACACCTTC.